This is a list of T cell receptor beta chains from one sample in a study of CD8 T cells in Susac syndrome. TCRdb re-called the immunoSEQ multiplex PCR reads with MiXCR, one entry per CDR3 protein. This table has about 300,000 distinct CDR3 sequences, approximately 89% appearing once. Material: CD8+ T cells from PBMCs. These receptor sequences come from a human donor with multiple sclerosis. Both conserved end residues are part of each CDR3. A D gene is named only where the DNA matches it firmly. Size is stated for part of the rows, as once, few or many counts, or as a class when the clone is expanded.

-	TRBV20-1	TRBJ2-7	TRBD1	TGCAGTGCTAGCCTCCGGGACAGTTACGAGCAGTACTTC	CSASLRDSYEQYF
-	TRBV7-8	TRBJ1-5	TRBD1	TGTGCCAGCAGCTTAGGCACAGGGGATCAGCCCCAGCATTTT	CASSLGTGDQPQHF
few	TRBV5-8	TRBJ2-2	-	TGTGCCAGCAGCTTTGGGGGGCGGAACACCGGGGAGCTGTTTTTT	CASSFGGRNTGELFF
-	TRBV27	TRBJ2-5	-	TGTGCCAGCAGTTTCCTAGGGAGTGGGGAGACCCAGTACTTC	CASSFLGSGETQYF
-	TRBV19	TRBJ2-7	-	TGTGCCAGTAGTGTCGGGACAAACCCCTACGAGCAGTACTTC	CASSVGTNPYEQYF
-	TRBV20-1	TRBJ2-7	TRBD2	TGCAGTGCCCCCCAGCCCCAGCGGGGCCCCCTAGTCCACGAGCAGTACTTC	CSAPQPQRGPLVHEQYF
-	TRBV20-1	TRBJ2-1	TRBD2	TGCAGTGCTAGTGGCAGCGGGAGGACCAATGAGCAGTTCTTC	CSASGSGRTNEQFF
-	TRBV27	TRBJ2-7	TRBD1	TGTGCCAGCAGTTTAAGGGACAGCGCCACCTACGAGCAGTACTTC	CASSLRDSATYEQYF
few	TRBV5-6	TRBJ1-6	TRBD1	TGTGCCAGCAGCTTGTTCGGGCAGGGGGCCTTTTCACCCCTCCACTTT	CASSLFGQGAFSPLHF
-	TRBV20-1	TRBJ1-5	-	TGCAGTGCTAGAGATCTTCCGGACAGTTACAATCAGCCCCAGCATTTT	CSARDLPDSYNQPQHF
-	TRBV29-1	TRBJ2-2	-	TGCAGCGTTGCCACACCCCGCACCGGGGAGCTGTTTTTT	CSVATPRTGELFF
once	TRBV27	TRBJ2-5	TRBD1	TGTGCCACCCGGATCCGGACAGGGGGAGAGACCCAGTACTTC	CATRIRTGGETQYF
once	TRBV29-1	TRBJ2-7	-	TGCAGCGTTGAAGCCGGGACGGAGACCTACGAGCAGTACTTC	CSVEAGTETYEQYF
-	TRBV15	TRBJ1-5	-	TGTGCCACCAGCAGAGACCCTGGCCAAGTGCTCCCCCAGCATTTT	CATSRDPGQVLPQHF
few	TRBV28	TRBJ1-4	-	TGTGCCAGCAGGGCATACAGTACCAGTAATGAAAAACTGTTTTTT	CASRAYSTSNEKLFF
-	TRBV23-1	TRBJ2-7	-	TGCGCCAGCAGCCCCCGACAGAAATACGAGCAGTACTTC	CASSPRQKYEQYF
-	TRBV11-2	TRBJ2-3	TRBD2	TGTGCCAGCAGCTTCCCGTTTTCGGGGGGATCCGGCACAGATACGCAGTATTTT	CASSFPFSGGSGTDTQYF
once	TRBV20-1	TRBJ2-1	TRBD1	TGCAGTGCTTTTGACGGGACAGACTCCTACAATGAGCAGTTCTTC	CSAFDGTDSYNEQFF
-	TRBV12-3/TRBV12-4	TRBJ1-5	TRBD1	TGTGCCAGCACCCTAACAGGGGCCAGCCAGCCCCAGCATTTT	CASTLTGASQPQHF
-	TRBV29-1	TRBJ1-1	TRBD1	TGCAGCGGGACAGGGGGATTGACTGAAGCTTTCTTT	CSGTGGLTEAFF
-	TRBV10-3	TRBJ2-5	-	TGTGCCATCAGTGAAAGCCCGGGACAAGCACAAGAGACCCAGTACTTC	CAISESPGQAQETQYF
few	TRBV25-1	TRBJ2-1	-	TGTGCCAGCAGTCGGGGGAATTCGGGCAATGAGCAGTTCTTC	CASSRGNSGNEQFF
-	TRBV6-2/TRBV6-3	TRBJ2-7	-	TGTGCCACTAGGACTAACGGATACGAGCAGTACTTC	CATRTNGYEQYF
-	TRBV4-1	TRBJ1-5	-	TGCGCCAGCAGCCAAGTAGATCTGGGAATGGATCAGCCCCAGCATTTT	CASSQVDLGMDQPQHF
-	TRBV6-2/TRBV6-3	TRBJ2-7	-	TGTGCCAGCAGCCGGACCGCTGGGGGGAACGAGCAGTACTTC	CASSRTAGGNEQYF
-	TRBV7-9	TRBJ2-5	-	TGTGCCAGCAGCTGGGAGGGGGGAGAGACCCAGTACTTC	CASSWEGGETQYF
few	TRBV6-2/TRBV6-3	TRBJ1-2	-	TGTGCCAGCAGTTACGTAGGGAACTATGGCTACACCTTC	CASSYVGNYGYTF
-	TRBV19	TRBJ2-6	-	TGTGCCAGTAGTATCGTCAGGGAAGTCGGCGCCAACGTCCTGACTTTC	CASSIVREVGANVLTF
-	TRBV11-2	TRBJ2-1	-	TGTGCCAGCAGCTCTTGGAGGGGGAGTTACAATGAGCAGTTCTTC	CASSSWRGSYNEQFF
-	TRBV28	TRBJ2-1	-	TGTGCCAGCAGTTTACGACCCACAGGGTACAATGAGCAGTTCTTC	CASSLRPTGYNEQFF
-	TRBV7-8	TRBJ2-7	-	TGTGCCAGCAGCTCCGGATCGAACTATAACTACGAGCAGTACTTC	CASSSGSNYNYEQYF
-	TRBV19	TRBJ1-1	TRBD1	TGTGCCAGTCGGACAGGGAGAAGCACTGAAGCTTTCTTT	CASRTGRSTEAFF
-	TRBV20-1	TRBJ2-7	-	TGCAGTGCTAGAACCCTACCACCCTACGAGCAGTACTTC	CSARTLPPYEQYF
-	TRBV19	TRBJ2-2	-	TGTGCCAGTACCATAGGGGGAGTGACCGGGGAGCTGTTTTTT	CASTIGGVTGELFF
-	TRBV7-6	TRBJ1-2	-	TGTGCCAGCAGCCCGGAGGGTAACTATGGCTACACCTTC	CASSPEGNYGYTF
-	TRBV6-2/TRBV6-3	TRBJ1-1	-	TGTGCCAGCAGTTTCGGACACCCGAACACTGAAGCTTTCTTT	CASSFGHPNTEAFF
-	TRBV9	TRBJ2-7	TRBD2	TGTGCCAGCAGCCCCGGGACTAGCGCCGGGAGGGAGCAGTACTTC	CASSPGTSAGREQYF
-	TRBV12-3/TRBV12-4	TRBJ2-1	-	TGTGCCAGCAGTCTTGGGGGCAGGGGTGAGCAGTTCTTC	CASSLGGRGEQFF
-	TRBV20-1	TRBJ2-5	TRBD1	TGCAGTGCTAGACCGACGACAGGGCCGAACCAAGAGACCCAGTACTTC	CSARPTTGPNQETQYF
-	TRBV28	TRBJ2-1	TRBD2	TGTGCCAGCAGTTCACTAGCGTTCAATGAGCAGTTCTTC	CASSSLAFNEQFF
-	TRBV9	TRBJ2-1	TRBD2	TGTGCCAGCAGCGTAGGGCTAGCGGGAGGGGTCGAGCAGTTCTTC	CASSVGLAGGVEQFF
-	TRBV29-1	TRBJ2-3	TRBD1	TGCAGCGTTGATGGAGGGACAGGAGCCACCGCAGATACGCAGTATTTT	CSVDGGTGATADTQYF
-	TRBV19	TRBJ2-1	TRBD2	TGTGCCAGTAGTATCGTTCCCCGACTAGCGGGAGACGATGAGCAGTTCTTC	CASSIVPRLAGDDEQFF
-	TRBV7-7	TRBJ1-5	-	TGTGCTAGCAGCTTGTATAAAAAGATGGGAAATCAGCCCCAGCATTTT	CASSLYKKMGNQPQHF
-	TRBV9	TRBJ2-2	TRBD2	TGTGCCAGCAGCGTAGGCTCTCTAGCGGGATACACCGGGGAGCTGTTTTTT	CASSVGSLAGYTGELFF